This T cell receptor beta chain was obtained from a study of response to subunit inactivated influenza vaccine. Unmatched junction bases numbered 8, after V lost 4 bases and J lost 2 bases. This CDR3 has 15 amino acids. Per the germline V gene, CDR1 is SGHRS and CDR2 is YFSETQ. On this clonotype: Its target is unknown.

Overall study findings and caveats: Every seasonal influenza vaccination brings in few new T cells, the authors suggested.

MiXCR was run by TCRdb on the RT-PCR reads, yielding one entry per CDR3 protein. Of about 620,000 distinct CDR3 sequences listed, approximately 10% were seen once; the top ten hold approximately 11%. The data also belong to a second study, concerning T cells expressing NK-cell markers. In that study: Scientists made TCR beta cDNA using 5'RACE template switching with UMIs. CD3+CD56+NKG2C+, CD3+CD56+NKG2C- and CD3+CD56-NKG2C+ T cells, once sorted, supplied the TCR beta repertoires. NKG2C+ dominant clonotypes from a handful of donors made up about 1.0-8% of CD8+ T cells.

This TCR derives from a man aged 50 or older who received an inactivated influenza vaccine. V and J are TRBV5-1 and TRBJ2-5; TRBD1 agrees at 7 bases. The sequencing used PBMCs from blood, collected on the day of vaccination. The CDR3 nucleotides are TGCGCCAGCAGCCAGGGGGTAACCATACAAGAGACCCAGTACTTC. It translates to CASSQGVTIQETQYF.